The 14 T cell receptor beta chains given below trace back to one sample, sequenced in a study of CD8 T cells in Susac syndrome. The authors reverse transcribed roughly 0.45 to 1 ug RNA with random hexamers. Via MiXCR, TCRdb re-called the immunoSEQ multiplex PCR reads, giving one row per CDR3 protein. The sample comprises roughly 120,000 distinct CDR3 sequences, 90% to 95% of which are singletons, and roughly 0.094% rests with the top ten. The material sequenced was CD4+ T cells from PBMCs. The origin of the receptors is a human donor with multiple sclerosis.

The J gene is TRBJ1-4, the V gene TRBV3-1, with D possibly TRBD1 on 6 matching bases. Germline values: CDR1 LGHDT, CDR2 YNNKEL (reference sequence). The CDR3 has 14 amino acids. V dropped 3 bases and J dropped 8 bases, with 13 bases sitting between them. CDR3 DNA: TGTGCCAGCAGCCACTCCAGGGGCCCCGAAAAACTGTTTTTT. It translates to CASSHSRGPEKLFF. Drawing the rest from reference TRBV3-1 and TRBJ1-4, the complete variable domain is DTAVSQTPKYLVTQMGNDKSIKCEQNLGHDTMYWYKQDSKKFLKIMFSYNNKELIINETVPNRFSPKSPDKAHLNLHINSLELGDSAVYFCASSHSRGPEKLFFGSGTQLSVL.

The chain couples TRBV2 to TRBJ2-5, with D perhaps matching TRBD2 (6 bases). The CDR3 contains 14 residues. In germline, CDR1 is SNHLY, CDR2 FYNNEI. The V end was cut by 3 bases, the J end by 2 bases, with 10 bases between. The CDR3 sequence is CASSDIAVQETQYF. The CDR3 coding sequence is TGTGCCAGCAGTGATATAGCGGTTCAAGAGACCCAGTACTTC.

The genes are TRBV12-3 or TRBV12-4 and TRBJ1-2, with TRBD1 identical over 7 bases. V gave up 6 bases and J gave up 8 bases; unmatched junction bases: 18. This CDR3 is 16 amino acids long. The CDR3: CASSPTGTPSQWGYTF. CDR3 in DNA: TGTGCCAGCAGCCCGACAGGGACGCCCTCGCAGTGGGGCTACACCTTC.

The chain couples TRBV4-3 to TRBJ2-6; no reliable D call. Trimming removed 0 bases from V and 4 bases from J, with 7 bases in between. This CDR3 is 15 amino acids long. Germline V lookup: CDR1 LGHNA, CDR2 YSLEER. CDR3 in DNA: TGCGCCAGCAGCCAAGAATGGGTGGGGGCCAACGTCCTGACTTTC. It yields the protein CASSQEWVGANVLTF.

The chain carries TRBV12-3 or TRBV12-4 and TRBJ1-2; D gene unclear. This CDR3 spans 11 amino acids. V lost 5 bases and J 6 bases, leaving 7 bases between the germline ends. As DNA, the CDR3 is TGTGCCAGCAGTCCCCAGGATGGCTACACCTTC. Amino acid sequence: CASSPQDGYTF.

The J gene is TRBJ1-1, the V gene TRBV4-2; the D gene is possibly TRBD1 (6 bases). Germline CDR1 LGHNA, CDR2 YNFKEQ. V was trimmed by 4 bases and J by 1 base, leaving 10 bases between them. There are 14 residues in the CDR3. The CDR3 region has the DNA TGTGCCAGCAGCCCTTCGGACAGGAACACTGAAGCTTTCTTT. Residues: CASSPSDRNTEAFF.

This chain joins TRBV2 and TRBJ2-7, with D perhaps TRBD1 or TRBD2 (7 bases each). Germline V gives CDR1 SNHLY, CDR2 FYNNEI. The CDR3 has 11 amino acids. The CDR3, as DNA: TGTGCGGAAGGCCAGGGGGGGGAGCAGTACTTC. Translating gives CAEGQGGEQYF.

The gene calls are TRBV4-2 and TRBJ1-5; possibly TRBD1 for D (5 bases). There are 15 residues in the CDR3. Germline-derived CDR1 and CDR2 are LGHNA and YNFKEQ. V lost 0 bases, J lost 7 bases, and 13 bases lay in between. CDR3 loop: CASSQDWGSGQPQHF. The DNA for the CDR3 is TGTGCCAGCAGCCAAGATTGGGGGTCGGGACAGCCCCAGCATTTT.

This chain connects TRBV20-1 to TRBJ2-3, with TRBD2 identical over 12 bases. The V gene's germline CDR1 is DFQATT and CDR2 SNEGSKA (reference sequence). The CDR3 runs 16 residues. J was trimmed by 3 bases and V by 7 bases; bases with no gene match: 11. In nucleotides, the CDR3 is TGCAGTGTTGCCGCGGGGCTAGCGGGGGGGACAGATACGCAGTATTTT. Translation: CSVAAGLAGGTDTQYF.

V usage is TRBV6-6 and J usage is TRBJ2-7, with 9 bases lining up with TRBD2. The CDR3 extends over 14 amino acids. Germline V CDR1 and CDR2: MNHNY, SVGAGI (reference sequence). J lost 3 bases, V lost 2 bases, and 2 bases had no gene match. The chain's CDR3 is CASSYRRGGYEQYF. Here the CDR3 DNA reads TGTGCCAGCAGTTACCGGCGGGGGGGCTACGAGCAGTACTTC.

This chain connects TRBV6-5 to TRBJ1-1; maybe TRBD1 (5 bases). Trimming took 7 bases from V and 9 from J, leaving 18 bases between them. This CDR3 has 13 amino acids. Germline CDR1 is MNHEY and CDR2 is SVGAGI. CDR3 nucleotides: TGTGCCAGCACCAAGGCCATGGGGGATAAAGCTTTCTTT. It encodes CASTKAMGDKAFF.

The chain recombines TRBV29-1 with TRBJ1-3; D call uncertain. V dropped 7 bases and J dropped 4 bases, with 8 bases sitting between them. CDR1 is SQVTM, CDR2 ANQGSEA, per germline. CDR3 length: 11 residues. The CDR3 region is CSAFGGNTIYF. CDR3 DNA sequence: TGCAGCGCCTTTGGGGGAAACACCATATATTTT.

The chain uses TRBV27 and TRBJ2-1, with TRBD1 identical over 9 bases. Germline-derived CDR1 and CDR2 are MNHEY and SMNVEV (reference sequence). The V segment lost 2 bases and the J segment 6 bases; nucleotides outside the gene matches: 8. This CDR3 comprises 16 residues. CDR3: CASSLRGTGMTNEQFF. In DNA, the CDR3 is TGTGCCAGCAGTTTAAGGGGGACAGGGATGACCAATGAGCAGTTCTTC.

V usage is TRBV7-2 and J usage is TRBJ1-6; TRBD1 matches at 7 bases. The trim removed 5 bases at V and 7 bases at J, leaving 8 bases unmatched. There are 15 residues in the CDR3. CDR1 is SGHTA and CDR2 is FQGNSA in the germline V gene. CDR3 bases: TGTGCCAGCAGCCCATGGACAGGAGGCAATTCACCCCTCCACTTT. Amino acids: CASSPWTGGNSPLHF.